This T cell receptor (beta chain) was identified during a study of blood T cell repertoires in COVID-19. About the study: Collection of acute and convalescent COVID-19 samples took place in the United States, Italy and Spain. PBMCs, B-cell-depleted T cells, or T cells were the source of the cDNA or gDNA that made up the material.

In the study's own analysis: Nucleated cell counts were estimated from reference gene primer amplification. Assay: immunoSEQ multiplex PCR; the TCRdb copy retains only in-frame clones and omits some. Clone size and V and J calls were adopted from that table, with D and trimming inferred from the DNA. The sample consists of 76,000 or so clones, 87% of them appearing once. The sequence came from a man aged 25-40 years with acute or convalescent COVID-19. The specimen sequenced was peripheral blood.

CDR3 nucleotides: TGTGCCAGCAGTTCAGGGGGGAGCAATCAGCCCCAGCATTTT. It translates to CASSSGGSNQPQHF. V and J are TRBV28 and TRBJ1-5, with 7 nucleotides matching TRBD1. Trimming removed 4 bases from V and 1 base from J; junction bases left unmatched: 1. CDR3 length: 14 amino acids. Germline CDR1 is MDHEN and CDR2 is SYDVKM.